These 11 T cell receptor beta chains were sequenced from one sample in a study of T cells in narcolepsy. The data were produced by immunoSEQ multiplex PCR, yet TCRdb's version contains in-frame clones alone and is incomplete. The sample lists about 25,000 clones; roughly 81% were seen once. Material for sequencing was CD45RA- memory CD4+ T cells from PBMCs. Receptors were obtained from a human donor with narcolepsy.

This sequence joins TRBV7-9 and TRBJ2-5, with 10 positions matching TRBD2. CDR3 length: 13 residues. Germline loops: CDR1 SEHNR, CDR2 FQNEAQ (reference sequence). V shed 4 bases and J 4 bases; nucleotides not matched to a gene: 0. The CDR3 DNA sequence: TGTGCCAGCAGCTGGACTAGCGGAGAGACCCAGTACTTC. Translating gives CASSWTSGETQYF.

The rearrangement links TRBV27 to TRBJ2-2; 7 bases match TRBD1. With V trimmed by 2 bases and J by 8 bases, 11 bases remained unmatched. CDR1 is MNHEY, CDR2 SMNVEV, per germline (reference sequence). The CDR3 runs 16 residues. The CDR3 nucleotides read TGTGCCAGCAGTTTAAGGGGGCCCGCGGTTGAGGGGGAGCTGTTTTTT. Protein product: CASSLRGPAVEGELFF.

The chain joins TRBV28 to TRBJ1-1, with TRBD1 matching 7 bases. Germline trimming cut 10 bases from V and 5 bases from J; bases unmatched to any gene: 10. The CDR3 has 13 amino acids. Per germline, CDR1 MDHEN and CDR2 SYDVKM. The CDR3 DNA reads TGTGCCACCATTCCAGGGGGGAGAACTGAAGCTTTCTTT. Amino acid sequence: CATIPGGRTEAFF. Full variable domain (outside the CDR3, taken from reference TRBV28 and TRBJ1-1): DVKVTQSSRYLVKRTGEKVFLECVQDMDHENMFWYRQDPGLGLRLIYFSYDVKMKEKGDIPEGYSVSREKKERFSLILESASTNQTSMYLCATIPGGRTEAFFGQGTRLTVV.

The rearrangement links TRBV19 to TRBJ1-1, with D hard to call. Trimming removed 4 bases at V and 4 bases at J, with 13 bases between. Looked up from germline, CDR1 is LNHDA and CDR2 is SQIVND (reference sequence). This CDR3 is built from 14 residues. The CDR3 DNA reads TGTGCCAGTAGTAATAGGGCGGACGCCACTGAAGCTTTCTTT. Translating it yields CASSNRADATEAFF.

This clone appeared a few times. V usage is TRBV27 and J usage is TRBJ1-2; D may be TRBD1 (5 bases). The CDR3 is made up of 12 amino acids. Germline V gene data show CDR1 as MNHEY and CDR2 as SMNVEV (reference sequence). Trimming removed 8 bases at V and 4 bases at J, with 11 bases between. The chain's CDR3 is CASREGSYGYTF. For the CDR3, the DNA is TGTGCCAGCCGGGAGGGGAGCTATGGCTACACCTTC.

The chain couples TRBV14 to TRBJ2-1, with a possible D match to TRBD2 (5 bases). V was cut by 4 bases and J by 4 bases, with 17 bases left in between. The CDR3 loop spans 16 amino acids. Germline assignment: CDR1 SGHDN and CDR2 FVKESK. The CDR3 DNA is TGTGCCAGCAGCCCAAATTCCGGGAAGAGTTACAATGAGCAGTTCTTC. It encodes CASSPNSGKSYNEQFF. The variable domain in full, with the rest retrieved from reference TRBV14 and TRBJ2-1, is EAGVTQFPSHSVIEKGQTVTLRCDPISGHDNLYWYRRVMGKEIKFLLHFVKESKQDESGMPNNRFLAERTGGTYSTLKVQPAELEDSGVYFCASSPNSGKSYNEQFFGPGTRLTVL.

The chain carries TRBV7-9 and TRBJ1-2; D gene ambiguous. With 6 bases removed from V and 7 bases from J, the gap between germline ends came to 18 bases. Germline CDR1 and CDR2: SEHNR and FQNEAQ (reference sequence). This CDR3 region has 14 residues. The CDR3 here is CASSSSPAPRGYTF. The DNA for the CDR3 is TGTGCCAGCAGTTCCTCCCCCGCACCCCGTGGCTACACCTTC.

This clone has more than one count but fewer than ten. This chain uses TRBV27 with TRBJ2-2; TRBD2 aligns across 12 bases. Germline V gene data show CDR1 as MNHEY and CDR2 as SMNVEV (reference sequence). The CDR3 totals 18 residues. The junction had 13 bases not matched to a gene; V was cut back by 5 bases and J by 6 bases. DNA for the CDR3: TGTGCCAGCAGTCACCGACTAGCGGGAGAGTTGTCGGCCGGGGAGCTGTTTTTT. Translated, it gives CASSHRLAGELSAGELFF.

CDR3 amino acids: CSVGGYSNQPQHF. DNA of the CDR3: TGCAGCGTGGGCGGGTATAGCAATCAGCCCCAGCATTTT. The rearrangement links TRBV29-1 to TRBJ1-5; D is unresolved. The CDR3 runs to 13 residues. Germline CDR1 reads SQVTM; CDR2 reads ANQGSEA. V lost 6 bases and J lost 0, with 9 bases in between.

The sample holds one count of this clone. The genes are TRBV7-8 and TRBJ1-5; no reliable D call. Germline V gives CDR1 SGHVS, CDR2 FQNEAQ. The CDR3 extends over 12 amino acids. Deletions cut 5 bases from V and 5 bases from J, with 7 bases between. As DNA, the CDR3 is TGTGCCAGCAGCAGAGACGATCAGCCCCAGCATTTT. Amino acids: CASSRDDQPQHF.

V usage is TRBV4-3 and J usage is TRBJ1-3; D unresolved. V lost 0 bases to trimming and J lost 8 bases, with 17 bases between them. The V gene's germline CDR1 is LGHNA and CDR2 YSLEER. This CDR3 has 16 residues. CDR3 protein: CASSQDPGKIGHTIYF. CDR3 bases: TGCGCCAGCAGCCAAGATCCCGGGAAGATTGGCCACACCATATATTTT.